The 16 T cell receptor beta chains below come from one sample, sequenced in a study of shared clonotypes between healthy human individuals (dated by TCRdb to the early 2020s). Libraries were constructed by the immunoSEQ multiplex PCR assay. Sourced from immuneACCESS, this table was stored by TCRdb with only in-frame sequences that have V and J called. A share of the clones is absent; for the studies checked, an unresolved V gene accounts for under half, and the remainder has no known explanation. Recorded for this sample are about 1.5 million clones; about 98% of them occurred a single time. The ten top clones hold around 0.45% of the sample. The sample comprised naive CD4+ T cells sorted from blood. In light of the paper, this sample's cell subset or site label describes: CD45RA+ positively selected. The receptors were sampled from a man aged 30 to 45 in good health.

V gene TRBV18 combines with J gene TRBJ2-2, with TRBD2 matching 10 bases. The V and J ends lost 4 bases and 3 bases, in that order; junction bases with no gene match: 11. Germline V gene data show CDR1 as KGHSH and CDR2 as LQKENI. This CDR3 contains 18 residues. CDR3 in amino acids: CASSRRLAGQSDTGELFF. The CDR3 DNA follows: TGTGCCAGCTCACGAAGACTAGCGGGCCAATCTGACACCGGGGAGCTGTTTTTT.

The rearrangement links TRBV12-5 to TRBJ1-1; TRBD1 agrees at 8 bases. Germline V CDR1 and CDR2: LGHNT, FRNRAP. The CDR3 length is 15 residues. Trimming took 2 bases from V and 5 from J; bases not matched to a gene: 7. The CDR3 loop reads CASGLLLRQGTEAFF. The DNA of the CDR3 is TGTGCTAGTGGTTTGCTACTCAGACAGGGGACTGAAGCTTTCTTT.

This clone was seen just once. V and J are TRBV5-1 and TRBJ2-7, with 14 bases fitting TRBD2. The germline gives CDR1 SGHRS, CDR2 YFSETQ. The CDR3 has 16 residues. V trimming: 2 bases; J trimming: 5 bases; junction bases outside the gene matches: 6. This CDR3 is CASSFGTSGRIHEQYF. The CDR3 DNA sequence: TGCGCCAGCAGCTTCGGGACTAGCGGGAGAATCCACGAGCAGTACTTC.

J is TRBJ2-3 and V is TRBV15; 8 nucleotides align to TRBD2. The CDR3 has 17 amino acids. With 1 base clipped from V and 3 bases from J, the junction kept 9 bases outside the gene matches. The germline CDR1 and CDR2 sequences are LNHNV and YYDKDF (reference sequence). The CDR3 nucleotides are TGTGCCACCAGCAGAGTTCTACTAGCGGTGGATACAGATACGCAGTATTTT. This gives the protein CATSRVLLAVDTDTQYF.

This clone occurred once. The chain is built from TRBV6-4 and TRBJ2-1, with 9 bases fitting TRBD2. Losses at the gene ends were 5 bases for V and 12 bases for J; bases not matched to a gene: 11. Per the germline V gene, CDR1 is MRHNA and CDR2 is SNTAGT. The CDR3 runs 14 residues. DNA for the CDR3: TGTGCCAGCAGTCCCCATGGGACTAGCACTGTGCAGTTCTTC. The encoded protein is CASSPHGTSTVQFF.

The chain is built from TRBV7-2 and TRBJ2-1; 10 bases are shared with TRBD2. Per the germline V gene, CDR1 is SGHTA and CDR2 is FQGNSA. The CDR3 consists of 19 residues. Trimming took 3 bases from V and 10 from J; bases not matched to a gene: 21. The CDR3 sequence is CASSFRRTGSSGSPREQFF. The DNA for the CDR3 is TGTGCCAGCAGCTTCCGACGGACAGGGTCTAGCGGGAGCCCCCGGGAGCAGTTCTTC.

The CDR3 DNA reads TGTGCCAGCAGTGAACCTTGGAACACTGAAGCTTTCTTT. It encodes CASSEPWNTEAFF. V and J are TRBV2 and TRBJ1-1; D uncertain. CDR3 length: 13 residues. The V gene's germline CDR1 is SNHLY and CDR2 FYNNEI. Trimming pared 2 bases from V and 1 base from J, leaving 5 bases between.

The chain employs TRBV5-6 and TRBJ2-4; either TRBD1 or TRBD2 may supply D (5 bases each). Germline loops: CDR1 SGHDT, CDR2 YYEEEE. The V and J ends lost 2 bases and 1 base respectively, with 13 bases between them. The CDR3 extends over 16 amino acids. The CDR3 bases are TGTGCCAGCAGCTTCAGAGGGGCCGTGGCCAAAAACATTCAGTACTTC. It is translated as CASSFRGAVAKNIQYF.

This sequence joins TRBV6-5 and TRBJ2-2; perhaps TRBD1 as D (5 bases). Germline-derived CDR1 and CDR2 are MNHEY and SVGAGI. This CDR3 region has 15 residues. V dropped 6 bases and J dropped 6 bases, with 17 bases sitting between them. For the CDR3, the DNA is TGTGCCAGCAGCAAGACAGTCCTAAATGCCGGGGAGCTGTTTTTT. The encoded protein is CASSKTVLNAGELFF.

The rearrangement uses TRBV5-4 and TRBJ2-2; maybe TRBD1 (6 bases). Trimming shortened V by 2 bases and J by 2 bases, and 13 bases separated the two germline ends. Germline CDR1 reads SGHNT; CDR2 reads YYREEE (reference sequence). This CDR3 is built from 16 residues. Written as DNA, the CDR3 is TGTGCCAGCAGCTTAGTTGAGGACAGCAACACCGGGGAGCTGTTTTTT. It encodes CASSLVEDSNTGELFF.

The chain joins TRBV5-1 to TRBJ2-1; 7 bases map to TRBD2. In germline, CDR1 is SGHRS, CDR2 YFSETQ. This CDR3 contains 14 residues. After removal of 0 bases from V and 12 bases from J, the junction contained 9 bases not matched to a gene. CDR3 sequence reads: CASSLGDGGGLQFF. As DNA, the CDR3 is TGCGCCAGCAGCTTGGGGGATGGCGGGGGACTGCAGTTCTTC.

This clone was seen a single time. The gene calls are TRBV10-3 and TRBJ2-7; possible D gene TRBD2, 7 bases. The CDR3 extends over 15 amino acids. The germline gives CDR1 ENHRY, CDR2 SYGVKD. V dropped 10 bases and J dropped 3 bases, with 22 bases sitting between them. The CDR3 nucleotides are TGTGCCACCTTCGGAAGGGGGGGAACCAACTACGAGCAGTACTTC. This encodes CATFGRGGTNYEQYF.

To note about this clone: Other DNA sequences from this sample encode an identical CDR3 as well. The rearrangement joins TRBV15 to TRBJ2-3; 8 bases map to TRBD2. CDR1 and CDR2 (germline): LNHNV, YYDKDF (reference sequence). The V segment lost 1 base and the J segment 3 bases; nucleotides outside the gene matches: 3. This CDR3 has 15 residues. The CDR3 DNA is TGTGCCACCAGCAGAGGGGTAGCGGGGACAGATACGCAGTATTTT. The encoded protein is CATSRGVAGTDTQYF.

This chain uses TRBV7-9 with TRBJ1-3, with 8 bases lining up with TRBD1. Per germline, CDR1 SEHNR and CDR2 FQNEAQ (reference sequence). V lost 1 base, J lost 0 bases, and 2 bases stayed unmatched. The CDR3 runs to 16 residues. Written as DNA, the CDR3 is TGTGCCAGCAGCTTAGGGGACAGGCCCTCTGGAAACACCATATATTTT. Its protein is CASSLGDRPSGNTIYF.

The chain joins TRBV18 to TRBJ2-5, with a weak D call TRBD1 (5 bases). This CDR3 region has 13 residues. Germline lookup yields CDR1 KGHSH and CDR2 LQKENI. Between the trimmed V and J ends, which lost 5 bases and 2 bases, there was a span of 9 bases. For the CDR3, the DNA is TGTGCCAGCTCATTTCAGGGACAAGAGACCCAGTACTTC. This translates into CASSFQGQETQYF.

This clone was seen a single time. V and J are TRBV30 and TRBJ1-5, with 7 bases identical to TRBD1. The V gene's germline CDR1 is GTSNPN and CDR2 SVGIG (reference sequence). V lost 5 bases and J lost 4; bases outside the gene matches: 5. The CDR3 covers 13 residues. This CDR3 reads CAWGDSLNQPQHF. DNA for the CDR3: TGTGCCTGGGGGGACAGCCTAAATCAGCCCCAGCATTTT.